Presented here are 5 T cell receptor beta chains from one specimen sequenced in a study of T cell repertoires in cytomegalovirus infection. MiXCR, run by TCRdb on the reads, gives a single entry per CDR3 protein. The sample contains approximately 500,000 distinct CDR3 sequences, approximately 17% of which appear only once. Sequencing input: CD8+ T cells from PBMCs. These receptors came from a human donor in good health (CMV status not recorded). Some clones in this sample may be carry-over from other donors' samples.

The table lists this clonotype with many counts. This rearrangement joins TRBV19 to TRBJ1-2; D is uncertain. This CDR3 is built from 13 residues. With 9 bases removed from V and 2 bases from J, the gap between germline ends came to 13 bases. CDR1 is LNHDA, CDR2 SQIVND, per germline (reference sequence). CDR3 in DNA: TGTGCCAGCCAACCCACAGTCAACTATGGCTACACCTTC. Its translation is CASQPTVNYGYTF. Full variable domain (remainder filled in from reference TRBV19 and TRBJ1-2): DGGITQSPKYLFRKEGQNVTLSCEQNLNHDAMYWYRQDPGQGLRLIYYSQIVNDFQKGDIAEGYSVSREKKESFPLTVTSAQKNPTAFYLCASQPTVNYGYTFGSGTRLTVV.

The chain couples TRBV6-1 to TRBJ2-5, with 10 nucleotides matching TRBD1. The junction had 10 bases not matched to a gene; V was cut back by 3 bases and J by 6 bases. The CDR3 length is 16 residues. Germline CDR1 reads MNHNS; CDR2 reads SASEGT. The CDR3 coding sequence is TGTGCCAGCAGTGATAGGGGTCGACAGGGGGCGAAGACCCAGTACTTC. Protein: CASSDRGRQGAKTQYF.

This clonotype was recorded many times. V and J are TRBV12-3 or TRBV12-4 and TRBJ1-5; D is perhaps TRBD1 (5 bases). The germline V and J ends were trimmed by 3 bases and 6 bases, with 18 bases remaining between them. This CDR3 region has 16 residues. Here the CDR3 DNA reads TGTGCCAGCAGTTTGTCCGGGGGTGTGGCAGGTCAGCCCCAGCATTTT. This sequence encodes CASSLSGGVAGQPQHF.

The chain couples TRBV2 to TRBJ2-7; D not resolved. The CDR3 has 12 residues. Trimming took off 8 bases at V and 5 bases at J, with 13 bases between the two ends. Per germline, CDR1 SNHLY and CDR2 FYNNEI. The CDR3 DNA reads TGTGCCAGCCGTTCGGCACCTCACGAGCAGTACTTC. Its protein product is CASRSAPHEQYF.

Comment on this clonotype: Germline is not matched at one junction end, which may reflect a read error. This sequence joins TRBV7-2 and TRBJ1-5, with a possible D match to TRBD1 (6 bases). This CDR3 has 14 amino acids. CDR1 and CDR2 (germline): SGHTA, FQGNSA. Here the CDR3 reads CASSRTVENQPQHF. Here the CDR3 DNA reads TGTGCAAGCAGCCGGACAGTGGAAAATCAGCCCCAGCATTTT.